These T cell receptor beta chains were read from a single sample in a study of blood T cells in healthy people across ages. TCRdb re-called the 5' RACE reads with MiXCR, one entry per CDR3 protein. In the table there are 1.6 million or so distinct CDR3 sequences, roughly 32% of which are singletons. The material sequenced was blood. The receptors here all came from a woman aged 30 to 39 in good health. Both conserved end residues are part of each CDR3. Each record gives: D gene, V gene, clone size, J gene, CDR3 DNA, CDR3 protein. A D gene is named only where the DNA matches it firmly. Rows give clone size only sometimes, using once, few, many, or a class for an expanded clone.

NA,TRBV7-9,NA,TRBJ2-6,TGTGCCAGCAGTCTCCCTCGGGAGGCCAACGTCCTGACTTTC,CASSLPREANVLTF
NA,TRBV7-3,NA,TRBJ2-4,TGTGCCAGCAGCTTAATCGGGGGACAGTACTTC,CASSLIGGQYF
NA,TRBV21-1,few,TRBJ2-6,TGTGCCAGCAGCAGCAGGGGATTTGGGGCCAACGTCCTGACTTTC,CASSSRGFGANVLTF
NA,TRBV20-1,NA,TRBJ1-4,TGCAGTGCCCAGACCCGGGGCAGTTTTGAAAAACTGTTTTTT,CSAQTRGSFEKLFF
NA,TRBV9,NA,TRBJ1-2,TGTGCCAGCAGCGGAACCGACAGGTGGGGCAGCTACACCTTC,CASSGTDRWGSYTF
NA,TRBV20-1,NA,TRBJ2-7,TGCAGTGCTAGACCGCAGCCCACGAGCTACGAGCAGTACTTC,CSARPQPTSYEQYF
NA,TRBV30,once,TRBJ2-7,TGTGCCTGCGCCCGACGGACAGACTTTTCCTACGAGCAGTACTTC,CACARRTDFSYEQYF
TRBD1,TRBV29-1,many,TRBJ2-7,TGCAGCGCAGCTACAGGGGGCAGGAACGAGCAGTACTTC,CSAATGGRNEQYF
NA,TRBV29-1,few,TRBJ2-1,TGCAGCGTTGAAGCCCCGGACTCCTACAATGAGCAGTTCTTC,CSVEAPDSYNEQFF
TRBD2,TRBV25-1,few,TRBJ2-1,TGTGCCAGCAGTGAATGGGAACTAGCGGGGGACTACAATGAGCAGTTCTTC,CASSEWELAGDYNEQFF
NA,TRBV20-1,NA,TRBJ2-1,TGCAGTGCTAGGGGTTCGGAGGGTAACTCCTACAATGAGCAGTTCTTC,CSARGSEGNSYNEQFF
NA,TRBV5-1,many,TRBJ2-6,TGTGCCAGCAGTTCCACCTCTGGGGCCAACGTCCTGACTTTC,CASSSTSGANVLTF
NA,TRBV7-6,NA,TRBJ2-2,TGTGCCAGCAGCTTAGATCCAGCCTCGGACACCGGGGAGCTGTTTTTT,CASSLDPASDTGELFF
TRBD1,TRBV18,few,TRBJ2-7,TGTGCCAGCTCACCATCAGACAGGGGAGGCCACGAGCAGTACTTC,CASSPSDRGGHEQYF
TRBD2,TRBV6-5,few,TRBJ2-2,TGTGCCAGCAGTTACGGGACTAGCGGGGCCGGGGAGCTGTTTTTT,CASSYGTSGAGELFF
TRBD2,TRBV5-5,NA,TRBJ2-5,TGTGCCGGCAGCTTGGGACTAGCGGGGGGGCAGGAGACCCAGTACTTC,CAGSLGLAGGQETQYF
NA,TRBV5-1,NA,TRBJ2-1,TGCGCCAGCAGCGTGATGACCAATGAGCAGTTCTTC,CASSVMTNEQFF
TRBD1,TRBV27,few,TRBJ2-5,TGTGCCAGCAGTCACCGGACAGGGGGCTACCAAGAGACCCAGTACTTC,CASSHRTGGYQETQYF
NA,TRBV5-1,NA,TRBJ1-1,TGCGCCAGCAGCTTGGCTCCTAGCGCAAATCAGAACACTGAAGCTTTCTTT,CASSLAPSANQNTEAFF
TRBD2,TRBV15,few,TRBJ2-7,TGTGCCACCCGCCTCGGGGGGAGCTCCTACGAGCAGTACTTC,CATRLGGSSYEQYF
NA,TRBV20-1,NA,TRBJ1-1,TGCAGTGCCACACAGACAGTGGTCACTGAAGCTTTCTTT,CSATQTVVTEAFF
TRBD1,TRBV24-1,NA,TRBJ1-1,TGTGCCACCAGTGAAGGGACAGGGTTTATGAACACTGAAGCTTTCTTT,CATSEGTGFMNTEAFF
NA,TRBV29-1,few,TRBJ2-6,TGCAGCGTGGACAGCTCTGGGGCCAACGTCCGGACTTTC,CSVDSSGANVRTF
TRBD2,TRBV4-2,NA,TRBJ2-3,TGTGCCAGCAGCCAAGGAGGCCTAGCGGGAGTAGATACGCAGTATTTT,CASSQGGLAGVDTQYF
NA,TRBV6-5,NA,TRBJ2-1,TGTGCCAGCAGGGGGATTGTCTCCTACAATGAGCAGTTCTTC,CASRGIVSYNEQFF
TRBD2,TRBV18,NA,TRBJ2-1,TGTGCCAGCTCACCAATGGGACTAGCGGACTACAATGAGCAGTTCTTC,CASSPMGLADYNEQFF
NA,TRBV4-1,few,TRBJ2-7,TGCGCCAGCAGCCAAGTTTTTGGCTCAGGACTTTACGAGCAGTACTTC,CASSQVFGSGLYEQYF
TRBD1,TRBV4-2,once,TRBJ2-1,TGTGCCAGCAGCCCCACAACAGGGGACACCTACAATGAGCAGTTCTTC,CASSPTTGDTYNEQFF
NA,TRBV7-2,few,TRBJ2-1,TGTGCCAGCAGCCGCATAGCGGACTCCTACAATGAGCAGTTCTTC,CASSRIADSYNEQFF
TRBD2,TRBV5-1,NA,TRBJ2-5,TGCGCCAGCAGCTTGGCGGGGGGAAGTCAGGACGAGCGGTACTTC,CASSLAGGSQDERYF
TRBD2,TRBV4-2,NA,TRBJ2-3,TGTGCCAGCAGCCAAGGGGGATCTAGCGGGGGGGCCCCAGATGCGCAGTATTTT,CASSQGGSSGGAPDAQYF
TRBD1,TRBV15,once,TRBJ2-1,TGTGCCACCAGCAGACAGCGACAGGGGGCCGAAGACAATGAGCAGTTCTTC,CATSRQRQGAEDNEQFF
TRBD2,TRBV7-6,NA,TRBJ2-3,TGTGCCAGCAGCTCCGTCGGCGGGGGGGAAACAGATACGCAGTATTTT,CASSSVGGGETDTQYF
NA,TRBV9,NA,TRBJ1-1,TGTGCCAGCAGCGTTTCTCAGTCTGAAGCTTTCTTT,CASSVSQSEAFF
NA,TRBV7-2,NA,TRBJ2-1,TGTGCCAGCAGCTTAGACCTCTTAAATGAGCAGTTCTTC,CASSLDLLNEQFF
TRBD2,TRBV5-6,NA,TRBJ2-1,TGTGCCAGCAGCTATAAGCGGGGCGACAACGACAATGAGCAGTTCTTC,CASSYKRGDNDNEQFF
NA,TRBV20-1,once,TRBJ2-3,TGCAGTGCTAGACCTCTAGCGACGGATACGCAGTATTTT,CSARPLATDTQYF
NA,TRBV5-1,NA,TRBJ2-5,TGCACCAGCAGCCCCAATTCACCAGACGAGACCCAGTACTTC,CTSSPNSPDETQYF
NA,TRBV4-1,many,TRBJ2-7,TGTGCCAGCAGCCAAACGACGGGCTCCTACGAGCAGTACTTC,CASSQTTGSYEQYF
NA,TRBV7-9,few,TRBJ2-7,TGTGCCAGCAGCTTCGGCAATACCTACGAGCAGTACTTC,CASSFGNTYEQYF
NA,TRBV12-3/TRBV12-4,few,TRBJ2-7,TGTGCCAGCACCGAACCTACAGGCGGGACCTACGAGCAGTACTTC,CASTEPTGGTYEQYF
NA,TRBV7-9,few,TRBJ2-6,TGTGCCAGCAGCTCAACCCAACCTTCTGGGGCCAACGTCCTGACTTTC,CASSSTQPSGANVLTF
NA,TRBV24-1,NA,TRBJ1-2,TGTGCCACCAGTGATACAGTCAACGGCTGCACCTTC,CATSDTVNGCTF
NA,TRBV20-1,NA,TRBJ2-7,TGCAGTGCACGGCCTTGGGATCGGGACTCGTACGAGCAGTACTTC,CSARPWDRDSYEQYF
NA,TRBV18,many,TRBJ1-5,TGTGCCAGCAGTCCCGGACGTAGCAATCAGCCCCAGCATTTT,CASSPGRSNQPQHF
TRBD1,TRBV2,few,TRBJ2-3,TGTGCCAGCAGTGAAAGGCAGGGGGCATTTCACATCACAGATACGCAGTATTTT,CASSERQGAFHITDTQYF
NA,TRBV9,few,TRBJ2-5,TGTGCCAGCAGCGTAGGCGTACAGAGAGAGACCCAGTACTTC,CASSVGVQRETQYF
TRBD1,TRBV30,NA,TRBJ2-7,TGTGCCTGGAGAGGGACAGTCGAGCAGTACTTC,CAWRGTVEQYF
TRBD2,TRBV6-5,NA,TRBJ2-1,TGTGCCAGCAGTTACGGGACTAGCGGGTCCTACAATGAGCAGTTCTTC,CASSYGTSGSYNEQFF
TRBD1,TRBV5-1,NA,TRBJ1-2,TGCGCCAGCAGCCAAACGGGACAGGATTACTATGGCTACACCTTC,CASSQTGQDYYGYTF
TRBD1,TRBV4-2,NA,TRBJ2-1,TGTGCCAGCAGCCAAGTACTCTTACCGGGGACAGGGGGTGGGGAGCAGTTCTTC,CASSQVLLPGTGGGEQFF
TRBD2,TRBV20-1,NA,TRBJ2-1,TGCAATGCTAGAGACGGGACTAGCGGGAGCAATGAGCAGTTCTTC,CNARDGTSGSNEQFF
TRBD1,TRBV3-1,NA,TRBJ2-7,TGTGCCAGCAGCCACCGGACAGGGGGCTACGAGCAGTACTTC,CASSHRTGGYEQYF
NA,TRBV7-3,NA,TRBJ2-2,TGTGCCAGCAGCCCCCCCGACACCGGGGAGCTGTTTTTT,CASSPPDTGELFF
TRBD2,TRBV5-5,few,TRBJ2-5,TGTGCCAGCCAGCTAGCGGGGGTGCTAGAGACCCAGTACTTC,CASQLAGVLETQYF
NA,TRBV27,NA,TRBJ2-7,TGTGCCAGCAGCCCAAAGGGCAGTTTGAAGGTATACGAGCAGTACTTC,CASSPKGSLKVYEQYF
TRBD2,TRBV9,NA,TRBJ2-1,TGTGCCAGCAGCGTAGTTGGCGGGGGGGGTAGGAATGAGCAGTTCTTC,CASSVVGGGGRNEQFF
TRBD1,TRBV9,NA,TRBJ2-6,TGTGCCAGCAGCGCCGAGGGGGCATCGGGGGCCAACGTCCTGACTTTC,CASSAEGASGANVLTF
NA,TRBV6-5,NA,TRBJ2-1,TGTGCCAGCAGTCAATCGGGGGGCGTATGGGAGCAGTTCTTC,CASSQSGGVWEQFF